There are a few counts of the clone carrying this T cell receptor beta chain. Its antigen is currently unknown. V shed 4 bases and J 5 bases; nucleotides not matched to a gene: 13. The CDR3 covers 16 residues. In germline, CDR1 is MGHRA, CDR2 YSYEKL. There were TCR beta CDR3 regions amplified from RNA transcripts. Carried out on the TCR CDR3, a first-round RT-PCR used the HTBI primer set. TCRdb analysed the multiplex PCR reads with MiXCR anew, one entry per CDR3 protein. The sample has 300,000 to 400,000 distinct CDR3 sequences, about 15% seen once. This sample is part of a study of T cells in Graves' hyperthyroidism and ophthalmopathy. Whole-study findings and limits: In blood, most of the thyroid clonotypes expanded above 0.001 were also present.

The chain is built from TRBV4-1 and TRBJ2-5; 7 bases are a match to TRBD1. This clonotype was obtained from a woman aged 60 to 75 with Graves' hyperthyroidism. The sequenced material came from blood. The DNA of the CDR3 is TGCGCCAGCAGCCTGCGGACAGGACTCGGGGTGGAGACCCAGTACTTC. Translated, it gives CASSLRTGLGVETQYF.